This TCR beta chain was sequenced for a study of T cell responses to AZD1222 COVID-19 vaccine. Study at large: Some second doses came at about 4 weeks and others at about 12 weeks; these were pooled. Broader study findings: AZD1222 recipients seropositive at baseline numbered only 6 or 7. Within unmutated variant regions lay the reported targets of nearly half of spike-specific TCRs.

Generated by immunoSEQ multiplex PCR, the TCRdb table keeps only in-frame clones and is missing some. The table shows about 150,000 clones, with around nine tenths occurring only once. CDR1 is SGHTA, CDR2 FQGNSA, per germline. V was pared by 5 bases and J by 11 bases, with 16 bases between. This CDR3 is built from 13 residues. With respect to this clone: Its antigen is unidentified.

The V and J genes are TRBV7-2 and TRBJ2-1; possible D gene TRBD2, 6 bases. This clonotype originated in an adult in good health. The material was peripheral blood, obtained on day 0 of AZD1222 vaccination. CDR3 region: CASSGRPSPQQFF. CDR3 coding DNA: TGTGCCAGCAGCGGGAGGCCCTCCCCCCAGCAGTTCTTC. Variable domain in full (rest from reference TRBV7-2 and TRBJ2-1): GAGVSQSPSNKVTEKGKDVELRCDPISGHTALYWYRQSLGQGLEFLIYFQGNSAPDKSGLPSDRFSAERTGGSVSTLTIQRTQQEDSAVYLCASSGRPSPQQFFGPGTRLTVL.